This TCR beta chain comes out of a study of human T cells and chemical hapten exposure (dated by TCRdb to about 2021). With regard to the full study: For sensitization, 2% DPC in acetone was applied to a roughly 2 cm by roughly 2 cm area of upper inner arm skin. Patients additionally received weekly therapeutic DPC doses to the scalp throughout the roughly 24-week study period. Patch tests used Finn chambers with 0.01% DPC on the upper back, scored after 6 days by International Contact Dermatitis Research Group standards. The patient cohort, mostly female, included alopecia areata with under or over 50% scalp involvement, alopecia totalis and alopecia universalis. Libraries were combined into a pool for sequencing, and differences in TCR yield between samples came mainly from small differences in library volumes within the pool. In alopecia patients, the study followed how the peripheral blood TCR repertoire changed in vivo over primary and secondary sensitization to diphenylcyclopropenone (DPC), a hapten. Blood samples were taken from patients before sensitization (week 0) and at 2, 6 and about 24 weeks after DPC sensitization. Blood for TCR sequencing was provided by twenty-nine alopecia patients at one to four time points (pre-sensitization, 2, 6 and 24 weeks). What the study reported, not specific to this receptor: Repeated subsampling changed both the strength of the expansion versus patch-test correlation and the threshold at which that correlation became significant. Because every patient had alopecia, a presumed autoimmune disease, the patients' immune response might differ from that of healthy individuals. DPC sensitization did not change the number of TCRs with a frequency above 1 in 1000, and there was no evidence of changes in global repertoire structure. Expanded TCRs formed significantly more large CDR3 similarity clusters than pre-sensitization or healthy control sets, consistent with antigen-driven responses. The number of PT1 expanded TCRs positively correlated with patch test score, significant at thresholds 8, 16 and 32 but not 4.

About this clonotype: Its antigen remains unidentified. Per-base quality was not reported, and no clone a single base away is much larger than it.

Library method: RACE. Instrument on record: NextSeq 500. During library preparation, unique molecular identifiers were attached to individual cDNA molecules so that TCRs could be counted in a quantitative, reproducible way. Both TCR alpha and TCR beta chains were sequenced from each blood RNA sample. In the source study's methods: Samples had a median of roughly 100,000 TCRs, with a range from 23,224 to 690,600. V, J and CDR3 annotation of the TCR reads was performed with the Decombinator software suite. To make PS versus PT1 abundance plots, every sample was subsampled to the same number of TCRs (28,000). TCRs were defined as expanded if absent before sensitization and observed at least eight times at the 2-week time point. Through fastp at Q25 and MiXCR, TCRdb rebuilt clones from the public reads, retaining in-frame beta chains. Each entry is one CDR3 protein sequence, shown with its most common DNA and genes. It is TCRdb's table, rather than the study itself, that gives the V and J calls and clone size. The sample data list fewer than 350,000 distinct CDR3 sequences, and roughly 7.4% of these were observed just once. About 1.1% of the sample belongs to the ten largest clones.

What this sample's time point label stands for: pre-sensitization, week 0. According to the study, the label for this sample's treatment or condition signals: therapeutic diphenylcyclopropenone sensitization with weekly scalp DPC. At each patch-test visit, blood was drawn before the patch test was applied. To be eligible, patients had to be aged 18 to 70, diagnosed with alopecia and judged suitable for DPC therapy, while pregnant patients were excluded. Unfractionated whole blood was collected in Tempus Blood RNA tubes, and total RNA was extracted from that blood. The CDR3 sequence holds 17 residues, the cysteine and phenylalanine included. Left in the record is the CDR3 DNA by itself, 51 bases read in frame from the first base. V is clipped by 3 bases and J by 4 bases, and the sequence between their germline boundaries is 21 bases long.

The sample here was whole blood, taken in connection with sensitization to the hapten diphenylcyclopropenone (DPC). Recombination connected TRBV12-3 or TRBV12-4 to TRBJ1-2; a weak D assignment points to TRBD1 (5 bases agree). This TCR was sampled from a man younger than 30 with alopecia areata. Some clones in this sample may be carry-over from other donors' samples. This receptor has the CDR3 CASSFKWRAQGGYGYTF. The nucleotides read TGTGCCAGCAGTTTTAAATGGCGGGCTCAGGGAGGCTATGGCTACACCTTC.